This T cell receptor beta chain originates from a study of patients and donors after allogeneic stem cell transplantation. TCRdb recomputed calls from the RT-PCR reads with MiXCR, one row per CDR3 protein. Seen here are 30,000 to 40,000 distinct CDR3 sequences, 37% observed once, and the top ten hold approximately 82%. V was cut by 1 base and J by 5 bases, with 6 bases left in between. The CDR3 contains 13 residues. Germline CDR1 is SGHTA and CDR2 is FQGNSA. The chain joins TRBV7-2 to TRBJ1-5; D not resolved. The sequence derives from a human donor who was either an allogeneic HSCT recipient or a stem cell or donor lymphocyte infusion donor (not recorded which). It is not recorded whose cells these are; they may come from a transplant donor. Sequenced input: blood, either unsorted or a sorted T cell fraction (not recorded which). The CDR3 region is CASSLVADQPQHF. The CDR3 bases are TGTGCCAGCAGCTTAGTTGCTGATCAGCCCCAGCATTTT. The full variable domain, its missing parts supplied by reference TRBV7-2 and TRBJ1-5, is GAGVSQSPSNKVTEKGKDVELRCDPISGHTALYWYRQSLGQGLEFLIYFQGNSAPDKSGLPSDRFSAERTGGSVSTLTIQRTQQEDSAVYLCASSLVADQPQHFGDGTRLSIL.